Following are 19 T cell receptor beta chains from one sample sequenced in a study of CD8+ T cells in alopecia areata. Extracted RNA was reverse transcribed into cDNA, the sequencing template. Sequenced by immunoSEQ multiplex PCR; TCRdb stores in-frame clones only, minus some. The repertoire has 150,000 or so clones, about 89% of them found once; the top ten carry roughly 16%. The starting material was CD8+ T cells sorted from blood, obtained at week 0. Receptor source: a human donor with alopecia areata.

The CDR3 sequence: CATQGEAGYTF. The CDR3 DNA reads TGTGCCACACAGGGAGAAGCGGGCTACACCTTC. The chain links TRBV2 to TRBJ1-2; weak D call: TRBD1 (6 bases). The CDR3 contains 11 residues. Germline loops: CDR1 SNHLY, CDR2 FYNNEI. Trimming stripped 10 bases from V and 8 bases from J, with 14 bases between.

The V and J genes are TRBV5-1 and TRBJ1-1; D is uncertain. In germline, CDR1 is SGHRS, CDR2 YFSETQ. V was shortened by 4 bases and J by 2 bases, with 9 bases between the two germline ends. The CDR3 covers 13 residues. The CDR3 sequence: CASSLDYNTEAFF. Written as DNA, the CDR3 is TGCGCCAGCAGCCTTGATTACAACACTGAAGCTTTCTTT.

The chain employs TRBV5-1 and TRBJ2-1, with 8 bases aligning to TRBD2. Germline V gene data show CDR1 as SGHRS and CDR2 as YFSETQ. The J segment lost 9 bases and the V segment lost 3 bases, leaving 5 bases of the junction unmatched. This CDR3 comprises 13 residues. Here the CDR3 DNA reads TGCGCCAGCAGCTATCGGGAGGGCCTTGAGCAGTTCTTC. Translating it yields CASSYREGLEQFF.

This chain connects TRBV18 to TRBJ2-5; D ambiguous. V lost 2 bases and J lost 3, with 13 bases in between. In germline, CDR1 is KGHSH, CDR2 LQKENI. CDR3 size: 15 residues. CDR3 DNA sequence: TGTGCCAGCTCACCAGGCTTACGACTCAAAGAGACCCAGTACTTC. This translates into CASSPGLRLKETQYF.

This clone was recorded only once. The chain is built from TRBV5-1 and TRBJ2-7; a weak D match, TRBD1 (5 bases). Per the germline V gene, CDR1 is SGHRS and CDR2 is YFSETQ. CDR3 length: 14 amino acids. Trimming removed 3 bases at V and 6 bases at J, with 16 bases between. This CDR3 reads CASSSGQGPLEQYF. The CDR3 DNA is TGCGCCAGCAGCTCTGGGCAGGGCCCTCTCGAGCAGTACTTC. The full variable domain, completed using reference TRBV5-1 and TRBJ2-7, is KAGVTQTPRYLIKTRGQQVTLSCSPISGHRSVSWYQQTPGQGLQFLFEYFSETQRNKGNFPGRFSGRQFSNSRSEMNVSTLELGDSALYLCASSSGQGPLEQYFGPGTRLTVT.

This clone was found a few times. Other DNA sequences of this sample code for an identical CDR3. The chain carries TRBV19 and TRBJ2-1, with a possible D match to TRBD2 (6 bases). Germline loops: CDR1 LNHDA, CDR2 SQIVND (reference sequence). Trimming took 3 bases from V and 3 from J, leaving 9 bases between them. The CDR3 length is 14 residues. CDR3 protein: CASSIGGDYNEQFF. The CDR3 bases are TGTGCCAGTAGTATTGGCGGGGACTACAATGAGCAGTTCTTC.

V gene TRBV5-1 combines with J gene TRBJ1-1, with a tentative D call TRBD1 (6 bases). The CDR3 has 15 residues. Per the germline V gene, CDR1 is SGHRS and CDR2 is YFSETQ. Trimming pared 0 bases from V and 0 bases from J, leaving 9 bases between. CDR3 DNA sequence: TGCGCCAGCAGCTTGGCTGGGGGCCTGAACACTGAAGCTTTCTTT. This codes for CASSLAGGLNTEAFF.

The chain is built from TRBV4-1 and TRBJ1-1, with no clear D. This CDR3 region has 13 residues. Germline V gene sequence: CDR1 MGHRA, CDR2 YSYEKL. V was pared by 4 bases and J by 6 bases, with 12 bases between. CDR3 in DNA: TGCGCCAGCAGCCCCCCTCCCCCGGCTGAAGCTTTCTTT. It translates to CASSPPPPAEAFF.

The CDR3 loop is CASSFPGLNTEAFF. CDR3 nucleotide sequence: TGTGCCAGCAGCTTTCCGGGACTAAACACTGAAGCTTTCTTT. This chain joins TRBV7-2 and TRBJ1-1, with D tentatively TRBD1 (5 bases). CDR1 is SGHTA, CDR2 FQGNSA, per germline. The CDR3 runs 14 residues. V was cut by 3 bases and J by 2 bases, with 10 bases left in between.

This CDR3 is CASSIGEGGNTEAFF. In nucleotides, the CDR3 is TGCGCCAGCAGCATCGGAGAGGGAGGGAACACTGAAGCTTTCTTT. The chain joins TRBV5-1 to TRBJ1-1; D unresolved. CDR3 length: 15 amino acids. Trimming shortened V by 4 bases and J by 1 base, and 14 bases separated the two germline ends. CDR1 is SGHRS, CDR2 YFSETQ, per germline.

The rearrangement links TRBV6-5 to TRBJ2-3; D is ambiguous. Germline V gene data show CDR1 as MNHEY and CDR2 as SVGAGI. The CDR3 sequence is 16 residues long. V was pared by 3 bases and J by 0 bases, with 13 bases between. The CDR3 here is CASSYLGRPSTDTQYF. The CDR3 region has the DNA TGTGCCAGCAGTTATCTCGGGCGGCCTAGCACAGATACGCAGTATTTT.

V is TRBV27 and J is TRBJ2-7; the D gene could be TRBD1 or TRBD2 (5 bases each). The germline gives CDR1 MNHEY, CDR2 SMNVEV (reference sequence). V was pared by 2 bases and J by 2 bases, with 10 bases between. The CDR3 is 14 amino acids. CDR3 residues: CASSLTGTAYEQYF. As DNA, the CDR3 is TGTGCCAGCAGTTTAACGGGGACCGCCTACGAGCAGTACTTC.

The rearrangement joins TRBV2 to TRBJ2-5, with 13 bases that match TRBD2. The trim removed 3 bases at V and 5 bases at J, leaving 9 bases unmatched. Per the germline V gene, CDR1 is SNHLY and CDR2 is FYNNEI. The CDR3 contains 17 residues. The CDR3 reads CASSDLGLAGLGETQYF. The CDR3 region has the DNA TGTGCCAGCAGTGACTTGGGACTAGCGGGACTGGGGGAGACCCAGTACTTC.

The chain is built from TRBV4-1 and TRBJ1-1; TRBD1 agrees at 9 bases. The CDR3 contains 17 residues. Germline V CDR1 and CDR2: MGHRA, YSYEKL. V trimming: 10 bases; J trimming: 3 bases; junction bases outside the gene matches: 18. DNA of the CDR3: TGCGCCACCCACGGGGTACACAGGGGGCTAACAGACACTGAAGCTTTCTTT. It is translated as CATHGVHRGLTDTEAFF.

The J gene is TRBJ1-5, the V gene TRBV2; a weak D match, TRBD1 (5 bases). V lost 2 bases and J 6 bases, leaving 14 bases between the germline ends. This CDR3 has 15 residues. Germline assignment: CDR1 SNHLY and CDR2 FYNNEI. CDR3: CASSERVREGQPQHF. The CDR3 nucleotides read TGTGCCAGCAGTGAACGGGTCAGGGAGGGTCAGCCCCAGCATTTT.

V and J are TRBV29-1 and TRBJ2-7; 8 bases are shared with TRBD2. From germline, CDR1 is SQVTM and CDR2 ANQGSEA. This CDR3 is built from 13 residues. Trimming at V came to 5 bases and at J to 0 bases, leaving 3 bases not matched to a gene. Here the CDR3 reads CSVPSGSSYEQYF. The CDR3 nucleotides read TGCAGCGTTCCCAGCGGGAGCTCCTACGAGCAGTACTTC.

This chain links TRBV2 with TRBJ2-3; TRBD2 is a possible D gene (6 bases). CDR1 and CDR2 from the germline V gene are SNHLY and FYNNEI. V lost 5 bases and J lost 5, with 11 bases in between. The CDR3 runs to 13 residues. CDR3 sequence (DNA): TGTGCCAGCAGTCAACTAGCAGAAGATACGCAGTATTTT. Its protein product is CASSQLAEDTQYF.

This rearrangement joins TRBV9 to TRBJ2-7, with D hard to call. Germline values: CDR1 SGDLS, CDR2 YYNGEE. V dropped 2 bases and J dropped 3 bases, with 15 bases sitting between them. The CDR3 runs 15 residues. DNA for the CDR3: TGTGCCAGCAGCGTGGCAGCAGACAACCTCTACGAGCAGTACTTC. The encoded protein is CASSVAADNLYEQYF.

J is TRBJ2-1 and V is TRBV1. TRBV1 is a listed pseudogene. The length of the CDR3 is 15 residues. CDR3 protein: CTSSLPGRPRDEQFF. CDR3 nucleotides: TGCACCAGCAGCTTGCCGGGACGGCCGAGGGATGAGCAGTTCTTC.